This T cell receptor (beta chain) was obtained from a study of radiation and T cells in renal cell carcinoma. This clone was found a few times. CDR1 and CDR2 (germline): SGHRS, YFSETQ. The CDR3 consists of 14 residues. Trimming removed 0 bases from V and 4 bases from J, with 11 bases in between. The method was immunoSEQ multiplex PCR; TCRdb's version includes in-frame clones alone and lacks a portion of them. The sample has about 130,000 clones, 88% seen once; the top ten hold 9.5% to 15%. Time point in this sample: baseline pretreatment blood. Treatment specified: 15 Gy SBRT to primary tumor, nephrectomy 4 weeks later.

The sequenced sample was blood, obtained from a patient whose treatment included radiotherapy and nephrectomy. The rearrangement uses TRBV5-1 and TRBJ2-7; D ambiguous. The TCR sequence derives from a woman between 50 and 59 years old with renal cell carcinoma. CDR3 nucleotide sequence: TGCGCCAGCAGCTTGGATAGCAGCCGATACGAGCAGTACTTC. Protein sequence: CASSLDSSRYEQYF. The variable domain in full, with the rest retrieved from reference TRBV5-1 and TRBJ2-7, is KAGVTQTPRYLIKTRGQQVTLSCSPISGHRSVSWYQQTPGQGLQFLFEYFSETQRNKGNFPGRFSGRQFSNSRSEMNVSTLELGDSALYLCASSLDSSRYEQYFGPGTRLTVT.